This TCR beta chain was obtained from a study of brain T cells in children with intractable seizures. Between the trimmed V and J ends, which lost 1 base and 2 bases, there was a span of 11 bases. This CDR3 contains 16 residues. Germline values: CDR1 MDHEN, CDR2 SYDVKM. Method: immunoSEQ multiplex PCR; TCRdb's copy keeps in-frame clones and lacks some. The sample yields tens of thousands of clones, approximately 94% seen once. V and J are TRBV28 and TRBJ2-2; D possibly uses TRBD1 or TRBD2 (6 bases each). The clonotype was recovered from a boy younger than two with tuberous sclerosis and intractable seizures. The input for sequencing was peripheral blood, taken at surgery. CDR3 amino acids: CASSLFRGVNTGELFF. CDR3 coding DNA: TGTGCCAGCAGTTTATTTAGGGGGGTAAACACCGGGGAGCTGTTTTTT.